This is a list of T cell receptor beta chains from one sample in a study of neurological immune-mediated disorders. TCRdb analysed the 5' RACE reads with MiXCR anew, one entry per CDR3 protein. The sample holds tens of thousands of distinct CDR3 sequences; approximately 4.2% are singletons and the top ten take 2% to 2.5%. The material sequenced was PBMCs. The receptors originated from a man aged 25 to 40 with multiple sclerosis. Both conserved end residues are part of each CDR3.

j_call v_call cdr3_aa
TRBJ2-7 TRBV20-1 CSARERVYEQYF
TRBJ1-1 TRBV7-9 CASSFGDTSTEAFF
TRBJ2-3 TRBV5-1 CASSSASGGVADTQYF
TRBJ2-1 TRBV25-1 CASTTGVYNEQFF
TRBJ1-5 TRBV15 CATSRDSLGGSQPQHF
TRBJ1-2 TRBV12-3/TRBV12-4 CASSLSGIGRGYTF
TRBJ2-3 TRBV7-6 CASSLGRGSRTDTQYF
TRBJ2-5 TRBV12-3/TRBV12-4 CASSLYGRSETQYF
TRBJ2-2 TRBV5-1 CASSVSGTGNTGELFF
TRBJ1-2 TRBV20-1 CSALHLRGRNYGYTF
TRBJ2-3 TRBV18 CASSRDTTDTQYF
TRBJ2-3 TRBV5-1 CASRTGTADYTQYF
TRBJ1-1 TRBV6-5 CASSRSGTAYTEAFF
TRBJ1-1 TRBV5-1 CASSESQGYNTEAFF
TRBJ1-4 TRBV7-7 CASSLTGGVGEKLFF
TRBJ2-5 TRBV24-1 CATSEAQETQYF
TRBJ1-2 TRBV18 CASSPPNEGMAYGYTF
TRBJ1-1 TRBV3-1 CASVGSLNTEAFF
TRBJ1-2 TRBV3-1 CASSPPTDTSNNGYTF
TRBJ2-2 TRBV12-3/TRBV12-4 CASSFNTFLRSTGELFF
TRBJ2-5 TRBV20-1 CSARPLLAGDQETQYF
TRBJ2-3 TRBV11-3 CASSYTAHTDTQYF
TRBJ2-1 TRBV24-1 CATSDALAGGYNEQFF
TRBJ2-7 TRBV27 CASSFQGAYEQYF
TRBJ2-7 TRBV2 CASSPRAQGPYEQYF
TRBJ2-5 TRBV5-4 CASSPGRNQETQYF
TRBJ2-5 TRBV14 CASSQVQGRETQYF
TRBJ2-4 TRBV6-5 CASSTLGMDKNIQYF
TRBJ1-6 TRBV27 CASSGQGSNSPLNF
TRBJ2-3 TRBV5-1 CASSLSRADTQYF
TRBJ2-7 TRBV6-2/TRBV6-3 CASSSGQQTYEQYF
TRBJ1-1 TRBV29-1 CSVGGGFTEAFF
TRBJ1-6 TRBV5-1 CASSPTRQGANYNSPLHF
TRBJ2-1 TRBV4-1 CASRQLAGFNNEQFF
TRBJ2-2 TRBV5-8 CASALGQGVTGELFF
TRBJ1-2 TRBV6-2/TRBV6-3 CASSYDMTNYGYTF
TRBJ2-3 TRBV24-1 CATSDRGTDTQYF
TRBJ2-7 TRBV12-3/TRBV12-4 CASSLDRESTYEQYF
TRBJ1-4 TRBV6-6 CASSYTGGDRANEKLFF
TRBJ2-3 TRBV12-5 CASGTSTDTQYF
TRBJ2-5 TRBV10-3 CATRGPNDGETQYF
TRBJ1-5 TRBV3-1 CASSQDVYSNQPQHF
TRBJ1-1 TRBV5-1 CASSLSGGTEAFF
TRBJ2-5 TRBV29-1 CSVIYGLAGVETQYF
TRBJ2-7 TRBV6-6 CASSARDRSSYEQYF
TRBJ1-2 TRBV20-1 CSANPTNYGYTF
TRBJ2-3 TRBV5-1 CASSLDPASTDTQYF
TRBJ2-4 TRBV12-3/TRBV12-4 CASSSNRGRSQNIQYF